The table lists the clone carrying this TCR beta chain with a few counts. The data belong to a study of identical twins. Germline V CDR1 and CDR2: LGHNA, YNFKEQ. The V and J ends lost 0 bases and 8 bases respectively, with 2 bases between them. The CDR3 length is 11 residues. TCRdb re-called the 5' RACE reads with MiXCR, one entry per CDR3 protein. The table has some 760,000 distinct CDR3 sequences, around a sixth seen once. These same records also appear under a second study, on T cells expressing NK-cell markers.

This rearrangement joins TRBV4-2 to TRBJ2-1; no clear D gene. This clonotype was obtained from a woman aged 18-29 years in good health. The sequencing sample was made of PBMCs. The CDR3 DNA is TGTGCCAGCAGCCAAGAAGATGAGCAGTTCTTC. Its protein product is CASSQEDEQFF.